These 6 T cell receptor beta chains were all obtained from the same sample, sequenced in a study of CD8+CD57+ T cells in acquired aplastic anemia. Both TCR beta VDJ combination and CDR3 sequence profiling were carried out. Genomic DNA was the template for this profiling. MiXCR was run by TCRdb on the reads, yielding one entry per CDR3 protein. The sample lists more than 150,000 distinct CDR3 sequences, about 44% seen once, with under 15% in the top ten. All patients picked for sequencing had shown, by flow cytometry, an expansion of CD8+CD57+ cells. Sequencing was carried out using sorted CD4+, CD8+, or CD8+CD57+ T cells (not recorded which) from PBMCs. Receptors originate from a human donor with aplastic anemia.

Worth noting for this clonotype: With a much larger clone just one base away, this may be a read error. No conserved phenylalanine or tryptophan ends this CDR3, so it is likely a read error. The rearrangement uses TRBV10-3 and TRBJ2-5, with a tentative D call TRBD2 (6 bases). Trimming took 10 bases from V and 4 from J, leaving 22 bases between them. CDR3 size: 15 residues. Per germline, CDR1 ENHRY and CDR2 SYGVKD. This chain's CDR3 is CATSRQGPGGETQYC. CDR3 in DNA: TGTGCCACCTCGCGGCAGGGCCCCGGGGGAGAGACCCAGTACTGC.

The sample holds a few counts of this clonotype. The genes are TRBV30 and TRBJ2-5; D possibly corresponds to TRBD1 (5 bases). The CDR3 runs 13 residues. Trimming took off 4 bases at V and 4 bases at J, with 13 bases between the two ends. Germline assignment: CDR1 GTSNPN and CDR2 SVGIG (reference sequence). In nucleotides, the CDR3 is TGTGCCTGGACCCTTCAGGGCGGAGAGACCCAGTACTTC. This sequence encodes CAWTLQGGETQYF.

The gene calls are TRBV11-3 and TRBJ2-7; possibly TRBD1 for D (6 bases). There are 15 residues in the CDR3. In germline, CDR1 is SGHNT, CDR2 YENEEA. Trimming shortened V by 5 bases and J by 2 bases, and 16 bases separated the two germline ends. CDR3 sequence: CASSPSGRGTYEQYF. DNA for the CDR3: TGTGCCAGCAGCCCATCGGGCAGGGGAACCTACGAGCAGTACTTC.

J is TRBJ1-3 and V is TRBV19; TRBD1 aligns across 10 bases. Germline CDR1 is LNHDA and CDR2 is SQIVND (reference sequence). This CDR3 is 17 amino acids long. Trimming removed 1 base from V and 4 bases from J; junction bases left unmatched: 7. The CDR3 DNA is TGTGCCAGTAGTATAGCCACCGGGACAGGGGTCGGAAACACCATATATTTT. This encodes CASSIATGTGVGNTIYF.

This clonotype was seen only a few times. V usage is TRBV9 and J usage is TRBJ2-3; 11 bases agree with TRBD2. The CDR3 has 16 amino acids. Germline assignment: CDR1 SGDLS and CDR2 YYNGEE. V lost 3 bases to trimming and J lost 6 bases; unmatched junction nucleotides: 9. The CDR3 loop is CASSALFSGGADTQYF. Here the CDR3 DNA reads TGTGCCAGCAGCGCCCTTTTTAGCGGGGGGGCGGATACGCAGTATTTT.

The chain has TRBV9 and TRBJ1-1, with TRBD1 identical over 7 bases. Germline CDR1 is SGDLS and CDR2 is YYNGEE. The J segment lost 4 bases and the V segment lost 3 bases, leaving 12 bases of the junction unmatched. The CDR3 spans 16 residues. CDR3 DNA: TGTGCCAGCAGCGCCCAGACAGGGATCCGAAGCACTGAAGCTTTCTTT. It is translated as CASSAQTGIRSTEAFF.